These 30 T cell receptor beta chains share one sample of origin, sequenced in a study of early T cells in non-severe SARS-CoV-2 infection. TCRdb processed the 5' RACE reads anew with MiXCR; each CDR3 protein has one entry. This table has 46,000 or so distinct CDR3 sequences, about 4% appearing once. The specimen was whole blood. These receptors all come from an adult who was a healthcare worker with PCR-confirmed SARS-CoV-2 infection or an uninfected control (not recorded which).

This clonotype has at least ten counts. This sequence joins TRBV11-1 and TRBJ2-7, with 15 bases identical to TRBD2. J gave up 5 bases and V 3 bases, and 17 bases lay outside the gene matches. The CDR3 spans 20 residues. Looked up from germline, CDR1 is SGHAT and CDR2 is FQDESV (reference sequence). DNA for the CDR3: TGTGCCAGCAGCTTGGGACTAGCGGGAGGAGCCCTTCTTTTTGGGAACGAGCAGTACTTC. It is translated as CASSLGLAGGALLFGNEQYF.

This clonotype showed up many times. The chain uses TRBV28 and TRBJ2-7; D uncertain. The CDR3 totals 11 residues. In germline, CDR1 is MDHEN, CDR2 SYDVKM. V dropped 5 bases and J dropped 2 bases, with 4 bases sitting between them. CDR3 DNA: TGTGCCAGCAGTACCACCTACGAGCAGTACTTC. This codes for CASSTTYEQYF.

The table lists this clonotype with many counts. The V and J genes are TRBV20-1 and TRBJ2-1; possible D gene TRBD2, 6 bases. Looked up from germline, CDR1 is DFQATT and CDR2 is SNEGSKA (reference sequence). The V and J ends lost 6 bases and 5 bases respectively, with 17 bases between them. The CDR3 totals 14 residues. The chain's CDR3 is CSARGTLRDNEQFF. The CDR3 nucleotides are TGCAGTGCGCGCGGGACGTTGCGTGACAATGAGCAGTTCTTC.

There are a few counts of this clonotype. The chain couples TRBV18 to TRBJ2-3; D uncertain. The CDR3 spans 12 residues. Germline V CDR1 and CDR2: KGHSH, LQKENI. The V end was cut by 3 bases, the J end by 5 bases, with 6 bases between. The CDR3 DNA reads as TGTGCCAGCTCACCGAAGGGAGATACGCAGTATTTT. Translating it yields CASSPKGDTQYF.

This clonotype was recorded many times. This chain joins TRBV6-5 and TRBJ1-4; weak D call: TRBD1 (6 bases). The germline CDR1 and CDR2 sequences are MNHEY and SVGAGI. The CDR3 consists of 15 residues. The V end lost 6 bases, the J end lost 7 bases, and 18 bases lay between the germline ends. The DNA for the CDR3 is TGTGCCAGCAGCCCGACGGGGGGCGCGAGTGAAAAACTGTTTTTT. This sequence encodes CASSPTGGASEKLFF.

The V and J genes are TRBV3-1 and TRBJ1-2; D possibly corresponds to TRBD1 (5 bases). CDR1 LGHDT and CDR2 YNNKEL come from the germline V gene (reference sequence). Trimming removed 3 bases at V and 8 bases at J, with 7 bases between. There are 11 residues in the CDR3. The CDR3 spells CASSQGRGYTF. In nucleotides, the CDR3 is TGTGCCAGCAGCCAGGGGCGCGGCTACACCTTC.

This clonotype has only a few counts. This chain links TRBV7-8 with TRBJ2-3; tentatively, D is TRBD2 (5 bases). V dropped 2 bases and J dropped 6 bases, with 9 bases sitting between them. Per the germline V gene, CDR1 is SGHVS and CDR2 is FQNEAQ. CDR3 length equals 13 residues. The DNA of the CDR3 is TGTGCCAGCAGCTTAAGCGGAATGGATACGCAGTATTTT. Its protein is CASSLSGMDTQYF.

This clonotype was counted many times. The rearrangement uses TRBV6-2 or TRBV6-3 and TRBJ2-2; 8 nucleotides match TRBD2. The length of the CDR3 is 14 residues. The J segment lost 7 bases and the V segment lost 5 bases, leaving 6 bases of the junction unmatched. The germline CDR1 and CDR2 sequences are MNHEY and SVGEGT. The DNA of the CDR3 is TGTGCCAGCAGTGCGACTAGCGAGGTCGGGGAGCTGTTTTTT. This codes for CASSATSEVGELFF.

This clonotype appeared many times. The V call is TRBV21-1, the J call TRBJ2-1; the D call TRBD1 from the table was never checked on the DNA. TRBV21-1 is classified as a pseudogene. There are 17 residues in the CDR3. The CDR3 region has the DNA TGTGCCAGCAGCCTCTTCCCGACAGGACCAAGAGACAATGAGCAGTTCTTC. Its protein is CASSLFPTGPRDNEQFF.

This clonotype has at least ten counts. This chain links TRBV10-3 with TRBJ1-2; D might be TRBD1 (6 bases). Germline V gives CDR1 ENHRY, CDR2 SYGVKD. The CDR3 runs 14 residues. Trimming removed 6 bases from V and 9 bases from J, with 20 bases in between. CDR3 nucleotides: TGTGCCATCAGCATGACAGGCAGGAAATGGAGCTACACCTTC. Its protein is CAISMTGRKWSYTF.

In its sample, this clonotype was seen many times. The J gene is TRBJ1-6, the V gene TRBV10-1; the D gene is possibly TRBD1 (5 bases). The germline V gene has CDR1 WNHNN and CDR2 SYGVQD (reference sequence). Trimming left V 7 bases short and J 8 bases short, with 12 bases between. This CDR3 is 13 amino acids long. The DNA of the CDR3 is TGCGCCAGCAAGTGGGACCTCGATTCACCCCTCCACTTT. Its protein is CASKWDLDSPLHF.

This clonotype was picked up many times. DNA of the CDR3: TGTGCCAGCAGTCCAATGACAGGGATCTCCTACGAGCAGTACTTC. Protein sequence: CASSPMTGISYEQYF. The chain uses TRBV27 and TRBJ2-7; the match to TRBD1 covers 7 bases. The J segment lost 0 bases and the V segment lost 5 bases, leaving 7 bases of the junction unmatched. The CDR3 totals 15 residues. Per germline, CDR1 MNHEY and CDR2 SMNVEV (reference sequence).

This clonotype was detected many times. V usage is TRBV29-1 and J usage is TRBJ1-1, with D uncertain. Between the trimmed V and J ends, which lost 3 bases and 1 base, there was a span of 9 bases. The CDR3 is made up of 13 amino acids. CDR1 SQVTM and CDR2 ANQGSEA come from the germline V gene. The CDR3: CSVESVQNTEAFF. The CDR3 bases are TGCAGCGTTGAGTCGGTCCAGAACACTGAAGCTTTCTTT.

Ten or more counts support this clonotype. The CDR3 reads CASSYRRARATQYF. The CDR3 DNA is TGTGCCAGCAGTTACCGGCGGGCCCGAGCGACCCAGTACTTC. This rearrangement joins TRBV6-5 to TRBJ2-5; D is possibly TRBD2 (5 bases). CDR1 is MNHEY and CDR2 is SVGAGI in the germline V gene. The CDR3 has 14 amino acids. V shed 2 bases and J shed 7 bases, with 14 bases lying between them.

This clonotype has a count of ten or more. This sequence joins TRBV11-2 and TRBJ1-2, with 7 bases aligning to TRBD1. The length of the CDR3 is 15 residues. Trimming removed 4 bases from V and 2 bases from J; junction bases left unmatched: 7. Germline CDR1 and CDR2: SGHAT and FQNNGV. CDR3 residues: CASSSIRGVNYGYTF. CDR3 sequence (DNA): TGTGCCAGCAGCTCCATCAGGGGGGTCAACTATGGCTACACCTTC.

This clonotype was counted at least ten times. The V and J genes are TRBV29-1 and TRBJ2-7; TRBD2 aligns across 12 bases. The V gene's germline CDR1 is SQVTM and CDR2 ANQGSEA. V lost 7 bases to trimming and J lost 7 bases; unmatched junction nucleotides: 11. The CDR3 has 14 residues. The CDR3 nucleotides read TGCAGCGCCGTCGGCCTAGCGGGAGGGCCGGAGCAGTACTTC. Residues: CSAVGLAGGPEQYF.

This clonotype was found many times. V gene TRBV10-3 combines with J gene TRBJ2-7, with 12 bases lining up with TRBD1. Germline CDR1 reads ENHRY; CDR2 reads SYGVKD. Trimming at V came to 10 bases and at J to 4 bases, leaving 5 bases not matched to a gene. The CDR3 totals 13 residues. Here the CDR3 reads CATGQGAFYEQYF. DNA for the CDR3: TGTGCCACGGGACAGGGGGCCTTTTACGAGCAGTACTTC.

Ten or more counts support this clonotype. V and J are TRBV30 and TRBJ1-1; D is ambiguous. The CDR3 has 12 residues. The V end was cut by 3 bases, the J end by 5 bases, with 10 bases between. CDR1 is GTSNPN and CDR2 is SVGIG in the germline V gene (reference sequence). In DNA form, the CDR3 reads TGTGCCTGGAGGGGCCTACGGACTGAAGCTTTCTTT. Residues: CAWRGLRTEAFF.

This clonotype was recorded a few times. The chain couples TRBV15 to TRBJ2-7; D ambiguous. Germline V CDR1 and CDR2: LNHNV, YYDKDF (reference sequence). V gave up 8 bases and J gave up 5 bases, with 16 bases separating them. The CDR3 length is 13 residues. The CDR3 bases are TGTGCCACCCTCAATGACCTTTACCACGAGCAGTACTTC. Its translation: CATLNDLYHEQYF. Full variable domain (missing parts from reference TRBV15 and TRBJ2-7): DAMVIQNPRYQVTQFGKPVTLSCSQTLNHNVMYWYQQKSSQAPKLLFHYYDKDFNNEADTPDNFQSRRPNTSFCFLDIRSPGLGDTAMYLCATLNDLYHEQYFGPGTRLTVT.

This clonotype came up many times. The gene calls are TRBV9 and TRBJ2-1; possible D gene TRBD1, 7 bases. CDR3 length equals 12 residues. The germline V and J ends were trimmed by 4 bases and 10 bases, with 12 bases remaining between them. In germline, CDR1 is SGDLS, CDR2 YYNGEE. CDR3 loop: CASSPEGAEQFF. In DNA, the CDR3 is TGTGCCAGCAGCCCGGAGGGGGCGGAGCAGTTCTTC. The full variable domain, its missing parts supplied by reference TRBV9 and TRBJ2-1, is DSGVTQTPKHLITATGQRVTLRCSPRSGDLSVYWYQQSLDQGLQFLIQYYNGEERAKGNILERFSAQQFPDLHSELNLSSLELGDSALYFCASSPEGAEQFFGPGTRLTVL.

This clonotype has at least ten counts. The V call is TRBV7-9, the J call TRBJ2-7; the D is unclear. The V end was cut by 4 bases, the J end by 3 bases, with 10 bases between. Germline CDR1 is SEHNR and CDR2 is FQNEAQ (reference sequence). The CDR3 has 13 amino acids. The CDR3 loop reads CASSSPLGYEQYF. CDR3 nucleotides: TGTGCCAGCAGCTCCCCCCTGGGCTACGAGCAGTACTTC.

This clonotype was observed many times. The chain is built from TRBV20-1 and TRBJ2-3; TRBD1 matches at 12 bases. J was trimmed by 8 bases and V by 6 bases; bases with no gene match: 12. The germline CDR1 and CDR2 sequences are DFQATT and SNEGSKA (reference sequence). This CDR3 is built from 15 residues. The CDR3 is CSAKGQGAPLSTQYF. DNA for the CDR3: TGCAGTGCAAAGGGACAGGGGGCTCCCCTTAGTACGCAGTATTTT.

This clonotype was picked up many times. J is TRBJ2-1 and V is TRBV11-2; a possible D gene is TRBD1 (6 bases). V was cut by 1 base and J by 5 bases, with 18 bases left in between. The germline CDR1 and CDR2 sequences are SGHAT and FQNNGV. CDR3 length: 17 amino acids. The DNA for the CDR3 is TGTGCCAGCAGCTTAGTGCGCACAGGGAAAGACAACAATGAGCAGTTCTTC. Its protein product is CASSLVRTGKDNNEQFF.

This clonotype was observed many times. The chain couples TRBV27 to TRBJ1-3; weak D call: TRBD1 (5 bases). The CDR3 consists of 14 residues. Germline CDR1 is MNHEY and CDR2 is SMNVEV (reference sequence). The V gene lost 5 bases and the J gene lost 1 base, with 9 bases spanning the gap. CDR3 loop: CASSRDSSGNTIYF. The CDR3 bases are TGTGCCAGCAGTAGGGACTCATCTGGAAACACCATATATTTT.

The genes are TRBV29-1 and TRBJ2-5; the D gene is possibly TRBD2 (5 bases). The CDR3 loop spans 13 amino acids. CDR1 is SQVTM and CDR2 is ANQGSEA in the germline V gene. V lost 3 bases to trimming and J lost 3 bases, with 11 bases between them. The CDR3 DNA is TGCAGCGTTGAGCTGGACGGGAAAGAGACCCAGTACTTC. It yields the protein CSVELDGKETQYF.

In its sample, this clonotype was seen many times. The chain employs TRBV6-5 and TRBJ1-1, with unresolved D. The V end was cut by 6 bases, the J end by 0 bases, with 8 bases between. CDR3 length: 13 amino acids. Per germline, CDR1 MNHEY and CDR2 SVGAGI. Here the CDR3 DNA reads TGTGCCAGCAGAATCCAGGTGAACACTGAAGCTTTCTTT. Its protein is CASRIQVNTEAFF.

There are a few counts of this clonotype. The chain is built from TRBV20-1 and TRBJ2-3; TRBD2 aligns across 8 bases. The CDR3 spans 15 residues. The J segment lost 1 base and the V segment lost 8 bases, leaving 11 bases of the junction unmatched. Looked up from germline, CDR1 is DFQATT and CDR2 is SNEGSKA (reference sequence). CDR3 amino acids: CSQRGRGGRTDTQYF. CDR3 DNA: TGCAGTCAAAGGGGTCGGGGGGGCCGCACAGATACGCAGTATTTT.

This clonotype was detected ten times or more. This chain uses TRBV20-1 with TRBJ2-1; possibly TRBD2 for D (6 bases). Germline CDR1 DFQATT, CDR2 SNEGSKA (reference sequence). This CDR3 has 14 residues. Trimming removed 5 bases at V and 6 bases at J, with 17 bases between. The CDR3 DNA reads as TGCAGTGCTCTAGGAGGGCGCCAGGCCAATGAGCAGTTCTTC. It encodes CSALGGRQANEQFF.

The V and J genes are TRBV11-3 and TRBJ1-1; no definite D call. The CDR3 is 13 amino acids. Germline V gene data show CDR1 as SGHNT and CDR2 as YENEEA. V was clipped by 6 bases and J by 1 base, with 9 bases between them. CDR3 in amino acids: CASSVPSNTEAFF. As DNA, the CDR3 is TGTGCCAGCAGTGTACCCTCGAACACTGAAGCTTTCTTT.

The sample holds many counts of this clonotype. The chain links TRBV5-5 to TRBJ2-3, with D unclear. CDR1 and CDR2 from the germline V gene are SGHKS and YYEKEE (reference sequence). This CDR3 is built from 11 residues. Trimming shortened V by 4 bases and J by 2 bases, and 2 bases separated the two germline ends. CDR3 bases: TGTGCCAGCAGCAACACAGATACGCAGTATTTT. Its protein is CASSNTDTQYF.